These 19 T cell receptor beta chains share one sample of origin, sequenced in a study of blood T cell repertoires in COVID-19. Here immunoSEQ multiplex PCR was the method, and the copy in TCRdb shows in-frame clones only, minus some. This table has about 78,000 clones, roughly 90% appearing once. Sequencing was performed on peripheral blood. The source is a man between 65 and 85 years old with active or convalescent COVID-19.

The chain uses TRBV3-1 (or the pseudogene TRBV3-2) and TRBJ2-2; D ambiguous. This CDR3 contains 14 residues. Trimming cost V 3 bases and J 5 bases, with 10 bases left between them. Germline CDR1 LGHDT, CDR2 YNNKEL (reference sequence). DNA of the CDR3: TGTGCCAGCAGCCACTTATGGCGGACCGGGGAGCTGTTTTTT. Translating it yields CASSHLWRTGELFF.

This clone occurred once. The CDR3 sequence is CASRPGNNSPLHF. As DNA, the CDR3 is TGTGCCAGCAGGCCCGGGAATAATTCACCCCTCCACTTT. V and J are TRBV6-5 and TRBJ1-6; no reliable D call. V lost 6 bases to trimming and J lost 5 bases, with 8 bases between them. CDR3 length: 13 amino acids. CDR1 MNHEY and CDR2 SVGAGI come from the germline V gene.

The rearrangement joins TRBV19 to TRBJ2-1; 7 bases align to TRBD2. V lost 7 bases and J lost 8; bases outside the gene matches: 11. Germline V gene lookup returns CDR1 LNHDA and CDR2 SQIVND (reference sequence). The CDR3 totals 14 residues. Written as DNA, the CDR3 is TGTGCCAGTACCACAGGACTAGGCGGAGATGAGCAGTTCTTC. Protein product: CASTTGLGGDEQFF.

The chain recombines TRBV2 with TRBJ2-2; TRBD2 agrees at 7 bases. This CDR3 region has 14 residues. CDR1 is SNHLY and CDR2 is FYNNEI in the germline V gene. Trimming at V came to 7 bases and at J to 1 base, leaving 3 bases not matched to a gene. The CDR3 nucleotides read TGTGCCAGCACCGGGGGGATGAACACCGGGGAGCTGTTTTTT. This gives the protein CASTGGMNTGELFF.

This chain links TRBV2 with TRBJ2-1, with TRBD1 as a possible D gene (6 bases). Germline CDR1 and CDR2: SNHLY and FYNNEI. The CDR3 loop spans 13 amino acids. The V gene lost 3 bases and the J gene lost 9 bases, with 12 bases spanning the gap. The CDR3 coding sequence is TGTGCCAGCAGTGATCCCAGGGGCCGTGAGCAGTTCTTC. This translates into CASSDPRGREQFF.

The chain recombines TRBV2 with TRBJ2-3, with 9 bases lining up with TRBD1. Germline CDR1 is SNHLY and CDR2 is FYNNEI. CDR3 length equals 16 residues. The V and J ends lost 8 bases and 1 base, in that order; junction bases with no gene match: 10. In DNA form, the CDR3 reads TGTGCCAGCGCCCGAACAGGGGGCTATCGCACAGATACGCAGTATTTT. Translating it yields CASARTGGYRTDTQYF.

The chain carries TRBV5-5 and TRBJ1-1; D might be TRBD1 (5 bases). The CDR3 is made up of 16 amino acids. V was pared by 4 bases and J by 0 bases, with 16 bases between. CDR1 SGHKS and CDR2 YYEKEE come from the germline V gene (reference sequence). The CDR3: CASSRLRDSLNTEAFF. CDR3 DNA sequence: TGTGCCAGCAGCCGACTGAGGGACTCCCTGAACACTGAAGCTTTCTTT.

As for this clone: Distinct nucleotide sequences in the sample also encode this CDR3. This chain connects TRBV9 to TRBJ1-5; 7 bases agree with TRBD1. Germline V gene sequence: CDR1 SGDLS, CDR2 YYNGEE. J lost 2 bases, V lost 4 bases, and 3 bases had no gene match. CDR3 size: 14 residues. In nucleotides, the CDR3 is TGTGCCAGCAGCCTTGGACAGGGCAATCAGCCCCAGCATTTT. Translating it yields CASSLGQGNQPQHF. The complete variable domain, with remaining parts taken from reference TRBV9 and TRBJ1-5, reads DSGVTQTPKHLITATGQRVTLRCSPRSGDLSVYWYQQSLDQGLQFLIQYYNGEERAKGNILERFSAQQFPDLHSELNLSSLELGDSALYFCASSLGQGNQPQHFGDGTRLSIL.

The chain links TRBV29-1 to TRBJ1-1, with 7 bases lining up with TRBD1. There are 13 residues in the CDR3. Germline-derived CDR1 and CDR2 are SQVTM and ANQGSEA. J gave up 8 bases and V 6 bases, and 12 bases lay outside the gene matches. DNA for the CDR3: TGCAGCGTGCAGGGACAGCCGGGCACCGAAGCTTTCTTT. Translated: CSVQGQPGTEAFF. The full variable domain, its missing parts supplied by reference TRBV29-1 and TRBJ1-1, is SAVISQKPSRDICQRGTSLTIQCQVDSQVTMMFWYRQQPGQSLTLIATANQGSEATYESGFVIDKFPISRPNLTFSTLTVSNMSPEDSSIYLCSVQGQPGTEAFFGQGTRLTVV.

This clone was counted only a few times. The CDR3 DNA sequence: TGTGCCAGCAGCCCTTGGGCCGGGACAGCCTACAATGAGCAGTTCTTC. Translated: CASSPWAGTAYNEQFF. The chain couples TRBV7-9 to TRBJ2-1, with 7 bases lining up with TRBD1. Germline loops: CDR1 SEHNR, CDR2 FQNEAQ (reference sequence). Trimming removed 5 bases from V and 2 bases from J; junction bases left unmatched: 9. The CDR3 has 16 amino acids.

The V and J genes are TRBV12-3 or TRBV12-4 and TRBJ1-1, with 7 bases that match TRBD1. The CDR3 contains 13 residues. Trimming removed 5 bases from V and 4 bases from J; junction bases left unmatched: 4. The CDR3 DNA sequence: TGTGCCAGCAGTATCGACAGGGCCACTGAAGCTTTCTTT. Protein sequence: CASSIDRATEAFF.

The rearrangement links TRBV11-2 to TRBJ1-1; perhaps TRBD1 as D (5 bases). The germline V and J ends were trimmed by 3 bases and 8 bases, with 13 bases remaining between them. This CDR3 comprises 13 residues. CDR1 and CDR2 (germline): SGHAT, FQNNGV. The CDR3 here is CASSFQGQTEAFF. The CDR3 nucleotides are TGTGCCAGCAGCTTTCAGGGCCAAACGGAAGCTTTCTTT.

This rearrangement joins TRBV4-1 to TRBJ2-3, with D hard to call. Trimming shortened V by 1 base and J by 0 bases, and 11 bases separated the two germline ends. The germline CDR1 and CDR2 sequences are MGHRA and YSYEKL. CDR3 length: 16 residues. The CDR3 DNA reads TGCGCCAGCAGCCAAGTTGTCGACACCAGCACAGATACGCAGTATTTT. Protein sequence: CASSQVVDTSTDTQYF.

The genes are TRBV7-3 and TRBJ1-1; D remains unclear. The V end was cut by 2 bases, the J end by 1 base, with 8 bases between. CDR1 is SGHTA and CDR2 is FQGTGA in the germline V gene. The CDR3 covers 14 residues. The CDR3 loop reads CASSLWAGNTEAFF. For the CDR3, the DNA is TGTGCCAGCAGCTTATGGGCAGGGAACACTGAAGCTTTCTTT.

The V and J genes are TRBV10-1 and TRBJ1-1; a possible D gene is TRBD1 (6 bases). CDR1 and CDR2 (germline): WNHNN, SYGVQD (reference sequence). V was shortened by 6 bases and J by 1 base, with 12 bases between the two germline ends. The CDR3 extends over 14 amino acids. The CDR3, as DNA: TGCGCCAGCAGGGCGGACAGTCGGAACACTGAAGCTTTCTTT. Amino acids: CASRADSRNTEAFF.

This chain uses TRBV6-5 with TRBJ1-2; TRBD1 matches 8 bases. Germline-derived CDR1 and CDR2 are MNHEY and SVGAGI. The CDR3 is 15 residues long. The V segment lost 5 bases and the J segment 4 bases; nucleotides outside the gene matches: 9. The CDR3 protein is CASSTGTGASYGYTF. In DNA form, the CDR3 reads TGTGCCAGCAGTACCGGGACAGGAGCCAGCTATGGCTACACCTTC.

The chain combines TRBV19 with TRBJ2-1; 13 bases match TRBD2. This CDR3 comprises 14 residues. Germline-derived CDR1 and CDR2 are LNHDA and SQIVND (reference sequence). Losses at the gene ends were 5 bases for V and 7 bases for J; bases not matched to a gene: 2. As DNA, the CDR3 is TGTGCCAGTAGTGGACTAGCGGGAGTGAATGAGCAGTTCTTC. Its protein product is CASSGLAGVNEQFF.

The V and J genes are TRBV10-3 and TRBJ2-1; 9 nucleotides align to TRBD2. Trimming cost V 2 bases and J 8 bases; bases outside gene matches: 10. CDR3 length: 16 residues. In germline, CDR1 is ENHRY, CDR2 SYGVKD. This chain's CDR3 is CAISEGLRGGRDEQFF. CDR3 nucleotide sequence: TGTGCCATCAGTGAGGGCTTGCGGGGGGGCCGGGATGAGCAGTTCTTC.

The chain combines TRBV5-1 with TRBJ2-2, with 9 bases that match TRBD2. This CDR3 comprises 15 residues. CDR1 SGHRS and CDR2 YFSETQ come from the germline V gene. The V gene end was trimmed by 5 bases and the J gene end by 1 base; junction bases not matched to a gene: 3. The CDR3 sequence is CASSYSGGNTGELFF. The CDR3 coding sequence is TGCGCCAGCAGTTATAGCGGGGGGAACACCGGGGAGCTGTTTTTT.